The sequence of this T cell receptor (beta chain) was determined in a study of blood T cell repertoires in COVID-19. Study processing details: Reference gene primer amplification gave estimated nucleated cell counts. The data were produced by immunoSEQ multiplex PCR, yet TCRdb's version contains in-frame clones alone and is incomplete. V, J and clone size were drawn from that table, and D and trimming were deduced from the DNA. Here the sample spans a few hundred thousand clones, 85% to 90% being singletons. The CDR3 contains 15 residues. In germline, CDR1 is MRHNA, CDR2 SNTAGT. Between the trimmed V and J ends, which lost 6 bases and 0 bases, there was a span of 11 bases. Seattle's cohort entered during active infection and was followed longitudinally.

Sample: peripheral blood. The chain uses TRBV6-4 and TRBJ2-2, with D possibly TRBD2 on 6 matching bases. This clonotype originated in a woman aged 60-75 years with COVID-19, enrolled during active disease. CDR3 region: CASSKGLSNTGELFF. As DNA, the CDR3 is TGTGCCAGCAGCAAGGGACTCTCGAACACCGGGGAGCTGTTTTTT.